The 27 T cell receptor beta chains below were found in one sample sequenced in a study of T cells after yellow fever vaccination. TCRdb called the 5' RACE reads again in MiXCR, with one record for every CDR3 protein. The repertoire includes 350,000 or so distinct CDR3 sequences, roughly 8.6% of them detected once, and about 16% sits in the top ten. Sequences were derived from PBMCs, sampled more than 35 days after the first yellow fever vaccination. These receptors were obtained from a man between 18 and 35 years old who received the YFV17D yellow fever vaccine.

This clonotype was detected a few times. This chain uses TRBV3-1 with TRBJ2-7, with TRBD1 matching 9 bases. CDR1 and CDR2 from the germline V gene are LGHDT and YNNKEL (reference sequence). Trimming took 4 bases from V and 1 from J; bases not matched to a gene: 2. This CDR3 region has 14 residues. The CDR3 DNA is TGTGCCAGCAGCCGGGACAGGGCTTCCTACGAGCAGTACTTC. Amino acids: CASSRDRASYEQYF.

The chain joins TRBV6-5 to TRBJ1-1, with D unclear. V shed 0 bases and J shed 3 bases, with 14 bases lying between them. Per germline, CDR1 MNHEY and CDR2 SVGAGI. This CDR3 has 16 residues. The CDR3 sequence: CASSYSPTAVDTEAFF. The CDR3 nucleotides read TGTGCCAGCAGTTACTCGCCGACTGCGGTGGACACTGAAGCTTTCTTT.

The gene calls are TRBV7-6 and TRBJ1-3; perhaps TRBD1 as D (5 bases). This CDR3 comprises 16 residues. CDR1 SGHVS and CDR2 FNYEAQ come from the germline V gene. V lost 3 bases, J lost 2 bases, and 14 bases lay in between. The CDR3: CASSFGQGRTGNTIYF. In nucleotides, the CDR3 is TGTGCCAGCAGCTTTGGGCAGGGAAGGACTGGAAACACCATATATTTT.

This clonotype was detected ten times or more. The J gene is TRBJ1-3, the V gene TRBV20-1, with 9 positions matching TRBD1. Trimming cost V 3 bases and J 3 bases; bases outside gene matches: 6. This CDR3 comprises 15 residues. Germline V gene lookup returns CDR1 DFQATT and CDR2 SNEGSKA (reference sequence). The chain's CDR3 is CSARSGTGSGNTIYF. CDR3 DNA: TGCAGTGCTAGGTCCGGGACAGGGAGTGGAAACACCATATATTTT.

This clonotype has only a few counts. The CDR3 is CASSLVPGQNTEAFF. DNA for the CDR3: TGCGCCAGCAGCTTGGTACCAGGGCAGAACACTGAAGCTTTCTTT. The gene calls are TRBV5-1 and TRBJ1-1; a possible D gene is TRBD1 (5 bases). The CDR3 runs to 15 residues. Germline V gene lookup returns CDR1 SGHRS and CDR2 YFSETQ. Trimming took 0 bases from V and 1 from J, leaving 10 bases between them.

The J gene is TRBJ2-1, the V gene TRBV6-1; D not certain. The CDR3 runs to 14 residues. V lost 6 bases and J 8 bases, leaving 17 bases between the germline ends. Germline lookup yields CDR1 MNHNS and CDR2 SASEGT. The CDR3 loop reads CASSHRGRAHEQFF. DNA of the CDR3: TGTGCCAGCAGCCACCGAGGTAGGGCCCATGAGCAGTTCTTC.

The rearrangement joins TRBV29-1 to TRBJ2-3, with TRBD2 identical over 7 bases. This CDR3 is built from 15 residues. Germline loops: CDR1 SQVTM, CDR2 ANQGSEA. V shed 1 base, J shed 3 bases, and the junction held 7 bases outside the gene matches. In nucleotides, the CDR3 is TGCAGCGTTGAAGCGACTAGCCTTCCAACAGATACGCAGTATTTT. Amino acids: CSVEATSLPTDTQYF.

This clonotype came up a few times. The chain recombines TRBV2 with TRBJ2-7; 9 nucleotides align to TRBD1. The junction had 10 bases not matched to a gene; V was cut back by 8 bases and J by 2 bases. Per the germline V gene, CDR1 is SNHLY and CDR2 is FYNNEI. CDR3 length: 15 amino acids. Here the CDR3 reads CASSYDRGSTYEQYF. The CDR3 DNA sequence: TGTGCCAGCTCCTACGACAGGGGGTCTACCTACGAGCAGTACTTC.

This clonotype showed up just a few times. The chain carries TRBV7-2 and TRBJ1-3, with D maybe TRBD1 (6 bases). This CDR3 has 14 amino acids. V was pared by 1 base and J by 4 bases, with 8 bases between. The germline V gene encodes CDR1 SGHTA and CDR2 FQGNSA. The CDR3 DNA is TGTGCCAGCAGCTTAGGGACAGACGGAAACACCATATATTTT. This gives the protein CASSLGTDGNTIYF. The whole variable domain, filled in from reference TRBV7-2 and TRBJ1-3, reads GAGVSQSPSNKVTEKGKDVELRCDPISGHTALYWYRQSLGQGLEFLIYFQGNSAPDKSGLPSDRFSAERTGGSVSTLTIQRTQQEDSAVYLCASSLGTDGNTIYFGEGSWLTVV.

The chain has TRBV4-1 and TRBJ1-1, with 9 positions matching TRBD1. This CDR3 is 15 amino acids long. With 5 bases clipped from V and 11 bases from J, the junction kept 15 bases outside the gene matches. Germline V gives CDR1 MGHRA, CDR2 YSYEKL. The CDR3 sequence is CASSGQIGQGLDAFF. The CDR3, as DNA: TGCGCCAGCAGCGGACAGATAGGACAGGGGTTGGACGCTTTCTTT.

This clonotype occurred a few times. The chain joins TRBV7-6 to TRBJ1-6; weak D call: TRBD1 (5 bases). The V gene's germline CDR1 is SGHVS and CDR2 FNYEAQ. The germline V and J ends were trimmed by 6 bases and 7 bases, with 16 bases remaining between them. The CDR3 extends over 15 amino acids. The CDR3 here is CASSPQEVGNSPLHF. The CDR3, as DNA: TGTGCCAGCAGTCCACAGGAGGTTGGGAATTCACCCCTCCACTTT.

This chain joins TRBV6-5 and TRBJ1-2; D gene unclear. V lost 0 bases and J lost 0, with 14 bases in between. Germline V gene sequence: CDR1 MNHEY, CDR2 SVGAGI. This CDR3 is built from 17 residues. This CDR3 reads CASSYSIPILANYGYTF. CDR3 coding DNA: TGTGCCAGCAGTTACTCGATACCGATTCTAGCTAACTATGGCTACACCTTC.

The chain combines TRBV19 with TRBJ2-7; TRBD2 aligns across 7 bases. The CDR3 is 14 residues long. The germline V gene has CDR1 LNHDA and CDR2 SQIVND (reference sequence). Trimming removed 5 bases from V and 0 bases from J; junction bases left unmatched: 4. Here the CDR3 reads CASSEAGTSYEQYF. The CDR3 DNA is TGTGCCAGTAGTGAAGCGGGGACCTCCTACGAGCAGTACTTC.

This clonotype was found many times. The chain has TRBV27 and TRBJ1-3; D gene ambiguous. The germline CDR1 and CDR2 sequences are MNHEY and SMNVEV (reference sequence). The CDR3 sequence is 16 residues long. The V gene lost 5 bases and the J gene lost 2 bases, with 16 bases spanning the gap. CDR3 bases: TGTGCCAGCAGTCACCAAGGAGGGCAAACTGGAAACACCATATATTTT. This encodes CASSHQGGQTGNTIYF.

This clonotype came up a few times. The chain joins TRBV12-3 or TRBV12-4 to TRBJ2-7; D remains ambiguous. The CDR3 covers 14 residues. Trimming pared 3 bases from V and 0 bases from J, leaving 9 bases between. The CDR3 DNA reads TGTGCCAGCAGTTTGGTAGGAAGCTCCTACGAGCAGTACGTC. The encoded protein is CASSLVGSSYEQYV.

The chain employs TRBV7-2 and TRBJ2-7; tentatively, D is TRBD2 (6 bases). The CDR3 consists of 15 residues. Germline CDR1 reads SGHTA; CDR2 reads FQGNSA. Trimming left V 0 bases short and J 1 base short, with 10 bases between. CDR3 in DNA: TGTGCCAGCAGCTTAGCGCTAGCGCTTTCCTACGAGCAGTACTTC. Translation: CASSLALALSYEQYF. The full variable domain, rest sourced from reference TRBV7-2 and TRBJ2-7, is GAGVSQSPSNKVTEKGKDVELRCDPISGHTALYWYRQSLGQGLEFLIYFQGNSAPDKSGLPSDRFSAERTGGSVSTLTIQRTQQEDSAVYLCASSLALALSYEQYFGPGTRLTVT.

This clonotype was counted many times. The chain recombines TRBV29-1 with TRBJ2-1; D assignment may be TRBD1 or TRBD2 (6 bases each). Trimming cost V 7 bases and J 5 bases, with 18 bases left between them. From germline, CDR1 is SQVTM and CDR2 ANQGSEA. CDR3 length equals 14 residues. The CDR3 region is CSGRPGGFDNEQFF. CDR3 in DNA: TGCAGCGGCCGCCCCGGGGGCTTCGACAATGAGCAGTTCTTC.

The chain combines TRBV20-1 with TRBJ2-7; unclear D gene. The V end lost 1 base, the J end lost 6 bases, and 7 bases lay between the germline ends. CDR1 DFQATT and CDR2 SNEGSKA come from the germline V gene (reference sequence). CDR3 length: 11 residues. The CDR3 protein is CSARVPGEQYV. CDR3 nucleotides: TGCAGTGCTAGAGTGCCGGGCGAGCAGTACGTC.

This rearrangement joins TRBV4-1 to TRBJ2-5, with TRBD2 matching over 8 bases. In germline, CDR1 is MGHRA, CDR2 YSYEKL. Trimming cost V 0 bases and J 1 base; bases outside gene matches: 7. The CDR3 is made up of 17 amino acids. The CDR3 loop is CASSQDLLAGLQETQYF. The DNA of the CDR3 is TGCGCCAGCAGCCAAGATCTTTTAGCGGGGCTCCAAGAGACCCAGTACTTC.

V gene TRBV20-1 combines with J gene TRBJ2-5; 15 positions agree with TRBD2. With V trimmed by 6 bases and J by 5 bases, 10 bases remained unmatched. The CDR3 has 16 residues. Germline V lookup: CDR1 DFQATT, CDR2 SNEGSKA (reference sequence). The CDR3 protein is CSAERTSGGAWETQYF. CDR3 nucleotides: TGCAGTGCGGAACGGACTAGCGGGGGGGCCTGGGAGACCCAGTACTTC.

This clonotype showed up many times. The chain recombines TRBV4-3 with TRBJ2-6, with unresolved D. This CDR3 comprises 16 residues. Germline V gives CDR1 LGHNA, CDR2 YSLEER. The ends were cut back, 0 bases at V and 0 bases at J, with 6 bases in the middle. The chain's CDR3 is CASSQDGSSGANVLTF. CDR3 DNA: TGCGCCAGCAGCCAAGATGGAAGCTCTGGGGCCAACGTCCTGACTTTC.

This clonotype came up a few times. The chain joins TRBV29-1 to TRBJ2-3, with 7 bases that match TRBD2. Per germline, CDR1 SQVTM and CDR2 ANQGSEA. V was pared by 3 bases and J by 8 bases, with 5 bases of the junction left unmatched. There are 12 residues in the CDR3. The CDR3 reads CSVDRPSGTQYF. The CDR3 DNA sequence: TGCAGCGTTGATCGACCTAGCGGTACGCAGTATTTT.

This clonotype appeared a few times. The chain joins TRBV3-1 to TRBJ2-7; no clear D gene. The CDR3 extends over 15 amino acids. With 0 bases removed from V and 2 bases from J, the gap between germline ends came to 11 bases. From germline, CDR1 is LGHDT and CDR2 YNNKEL (reference sequence). CDR3 in DNA: TGTGCCAGCAGCCAAGAATTTACACGGCCCTACGAGCAGTACTTC. It is translated as CASSQEFTRPYEQYF.

Only a few counts were recorded for this clonotype. The chain links TRBV4-2 to TRBJ2-1; 7 positions match TRBD2. The CDR3 contains 16 residues. V was clipped by 1 base and J by 5 bases; unmatched bases: 8. Germline CDR1 LGHNA, CDR2 YNFKEQ. The CDR3 spells CASSQVGAGDDNEQFF. Written as DNA, the CDR3 is TGTGCCAGCAGCCAAGTAGGTGCGGGGGACGACAATGAGCAGTTCTTC.

The chain carries TRBV7-9 and TRBJ2-1; tentative D call: TRBD2 (6 bases). Germline lookup yields CDR1 SEHNR and CDR2 FQNEAQ (reference sequence). There are 14 residues in the CDR3. Between the trimmed V and J ends, which lost 0 bases and 6 bases, there was a span of 9 bases. This CDR3 reads CASSLADYLNEQFF. The CDR3 DNA sequence: TGTGCCAGCAGCTTAGCGGACTACCTCAATGAGCAGTTCTTC.

The chain links TRBV12-3 or TRBV12-4 to TRBJ1-4; 8 bases line up with TRBD1. The trim removed 5 bases at V and 8 bases at J, leaving 7 bases unmatched. There are 14 residues in the CDR3. The CDR3 loop is CASSHGQGREKLFF. The CDR3 DNA follows: TGTGCCAGCAGTCATGGACAGGGTAGGGAAAAACTGTTTTTT.

The J gene is TRBJ2-7, the V gene TRBV20-1; 7 positions match TRBD1. The CDR3 loop spans 14 amino acids. The germline CDR1 and CDR2 sequences are DFQATT and SNEGSKA (reference sequence). V shed 2 bases and J 2 bases; nucleotides not matched to a gene: 6. CDR3: CSARFTDRAYEQYV. The DNA of the CDR3 is TGCAGTGCTAGATTTACCGACAGGGCCTACGAGCAGTACGTC.